A selection of T cell receptor beta chains follows, all from one sample in a study of OX40 agonist ivuxolimab in advanced cancers. Libraries were prepared by immunoSEQ multiplex PCR; TCRdb keeps only in-frame clonotypes and omits some of them. The table has roughly 21,000 clones, around 87% seen once. The sample was CD4+ or CD8+ T cells sorted from blood, taken in a trial of the OX40 agonist ivuxolimab. The receptors stem from an adult with an advanced solid tumor such as melanoma, head and neck, liver or kidney cancer. CDR3s include the opening cysteine and the closing phenylalanine or tryptophan. D genes are given only for firm matches. The size field is filled for only some rows; it gives once, few, many or a size class.

j_call v_call clone_size d_call cdr3_nt cdr3_aa
TRBJ1-6 TRBV30 . TRBD1 TGTGCCTTTGGACAGGGGGACTCACCCCTCCACTTT CAFGQGDSPLHF
TRBJ2-2 TRBV27 large . TGTGCCAGCAGCCATAGACAGACGAGCACCGGGGAGCTGTTTTTT CASSHRQTSTGELFF
TRBJ1-6 TRBV9 . . TGTGCCAGCAGCGTAGGACAGTACCATAATTCACCCCTCCACTTT CASSVGQYHNSPLHF
TRBJ2-2 TRBV2 . . TGTGCCAGCAGTTTTCTGAAATGGGCCGGGGAGCTGTTTTTT CASSFLKWAGELFF
TRBJ1-1 TRBV29-1 . . TGCAGCGTTTACGCCACGGCCAGTGAAGCTTTCTTT CSVYATASEAFF
TRBJ2-1 TRBV19 . . TGTGCCAGTACCCCCCCCTCCGGTGAGCAGTTCTTC CASTPPSGEQFF
TRBJ2-3 TRBV13 . . TGTGCCAGCAGCTTAGTAGACCATTCCACAGATACGCAGTATTTT CASSLVDHSTDTQYF
TRBJ1-1 TRBV19 few . TGTGCCAGTAGCTTAGAAGGGGGTGAAGCTTTCTTT CASSLEGGEAFF
TRBJ1-1 TRBV29-1 once . TGCAGCGTTGAATGGGGCGGGGTACAAGCTTTCTTT CSVEWGGVQAFF
TRBJ1-1 TRBV7-8 once . TGTGCCAGCAGCTTAAGGGTCAGGGAGGAGAAGGCTGAAGCTTTCTTT CASSLRVREEKAEAFF
TRBJ2-7 TRBV18 once . TGTGCCAGCTCACCAGCGGACTTCCTGCCCTACGAGCAGTACTTC CASSPADFLPYEQYF
TRBJ1-1 TRBV4-3 . . TGCGCCAGCAGCCAAGAAAAGGGTTGGACTGAAGCTTTCTTT CASSQEKGWTEAFF
TRBJ1-5 TRBV27 . . TGTGCCAGCAGTTTATGGGGCAATCAGCCCCAGCATTTT CASSLWGNQPQHF
TRBJ1-5 TRBV6-1 few . TGTGCCAGCAGTGAATTGGGGGAGAGTCAGCCCCAGCATTTT CASSELGESQPQHF
TRBJ2-5 TRBV5-5 . TRBD2 TGTGCCAGCAGCTTGGCCTCATGGGAGGGTGAGACCCAGTACTTC CASSLASWEGETQYF
TRBJ2-1 TRBV4-2 . TRBD2 TGTGCCAGCAGCCCCAGCGGGGGGGGCTACAATGAGCAGTTCTTC CASSPSGGGYNEQFF
TRBJ2-7 TRBV7-8 . . TGTGCCAGCAGCTTATCTTACGAGCAGTACTTC CASSLSYEQYF
TRBJ1-1 TRBV5-6 . . TGTGCCAGCAGCTTATTGGAAACGGGCGGCGAAGCTTTCTTT CASSLLETGGEAFF
TRBJ1-2 TRBV7-9 . . TGTGCCAGCAGCAGTGACATAGGGGGCTATGGCTACACCTTC CASSSDIGGYGYTF
TRBJ1-1 TRBV19 . . TGTGCCAGTAGTCTATTTCCCACAGGGTTGAACACTGAAGCTTTCTTT CASSLFPTGLNTEAFF
TRBJ2-7 TRBV30 . TRBD1 TGTGCCTGGAGTACCGGGACAGGAGTCCCCGAGCAGTACTTC CAWSTGTGVPEQYF
TRBJ1-2 TRBV27 once . TGTGCCAGCAGGCAAGGGCCTGGTTATGGCTACACCTTC CASRQGPGYGYTF
TRBJ2-7 TRBV5-1 . . TGCGCCAGCAGCTTGGAGGGGCTCTCCTACGAGCAGTACTTC CASSLEGLSYEQYF
TRBJ2-7 TRBV5-1 . . TGCGCCAGCAGCCCTATGGCAGGGATTCTCCACGAGCAGTACTTC CASSPMAGILHEQYF
TRBJ2-3 TRBV6-6 . . TGTGCCAGCCGTACGGGGGCTTCGAGCACAGATACGCAGTATTTT CASRTGASSTDTQYF
TRBJ1-4 TRBV21-1 . . TGTGCCAGGTCGACTAATGAAAAACTGTTTTTT CARSTNEKLFF
TRBJ2-3 TRBV13 . TRBD2 TGTGCCAGCAGCTTGGGCCTAGCGGGGGGGCGCACAGATACGCAGTATTTT CASSLGLAGGRTDTQYF
TRBJ1-6 TRBV6-5 . . TGTGCCAGCAGACGGCGACAGATCTTAGATTCACCCCTCCACTTT CASRRRQILDSPLHF
TRBJ2-7 TRBV6-5 . . TGTGCCAGCAGTTACCTTTTGGCCGACTCCAACTACGAGCAGTACTTC CASSYLLADSNYEQYF
TRBJ2-1 TRBV29-1 . . TGCAGCGTTGAAGTGGGGGTTGAGCAGTTCTTC CSVEVGVEQFF
TRBJ1-1 TRBV13 . TRBD1 TGTGCCAGCAGCGGGGACAGAGCGCTTAAAGCTTTCTTT CASSGDRALKAFF
TRBJ2-5 TRBV18 . TRBD2 TGTGCCAGCTCACCCCCTAGCGGGGGTTCCCGGGCTGGAGAGACCCAGTACTTC CASSPPSGGSRAGETQYF
TRBJ1-2 TRBV11-2 once . TGTGCCAGCAGCCCTGACGGCTATGGCTACACCTTC CASSPDGYGYTF
TRBJ2-7 TRBV4-1 . . TGCGCCAGCAGCCAAGCAGGGGTGGTGCAGTACTTC CASSQAGVVQYF
TRBJ1-4 TRBV27 . . TGTGCCAGCAGTTGGGGGGCGCGAGAAAAGCTGTTTTTT CASSWGAREKLFF
TRBJ1-1 TRBV19 . . TGTGCCAGTAGTATACCCGGGACGGACACTGAAGCTTTCTTT CASSIPGTDTEAFF
TRBJ2-1 TRBV19 medium-sized TRBD1 TGTGCCAGTAGTATAGGGGGGACAGATTTCTACAATGAGCAGTTCTTC CASSIGGTDFYNEQFF
TRBJ1-1 TRBV4-1 few . TGCGCCAGCAGCCAAGGGACGGGATATATGAACACTGAAGCTTTCTTT CASSQGTGYMNTEAFF
TRBJ2-5 TRBV18 . . TGTGCCAGCTCACCCCTCTGGCAGGGGTCTCAAGAGACCCAGTACTTC CASSPLWQGSQETQYF
TRBJ1-5 TRBV15 . TRBD1 TGTGCCACCAGCAGAGACTCTAATACAGGGGATAGCAATCAGCCCCAGCATTTT CATSRDSNTGDSNQPQHF
TRBJ2-7 TRBV6-5 . TRBD2 TGTGCCAGCAGGAAACGGACTAGTTTCTACGAGCAGTACTTC CASRKRTSFYEQYF
TRBJ2-2 TRBV5-6 . . TGTGCCAGCAGCTGGTCCTCCGGGGAGCTGTTTTTT CASSWSSGELFF
TRBJ1-4 TRBV4-1 . . TGCGCCAGCAGCCAAGGGACAGCCCCTGGAGACGAAAAACTGTTTTTT CASSQGTAPGDEKLFF
TRBJ2-7 TRBV14 . . TGTGCCAGCAGCCAAGGGAGATCTTTTAGGACGGCCGTCTACGAGCAGTACTTC CASSQGRSFRTAVYEQYF
TRBJ2-2 TRBV10-3 few . TGTGCCATCAGTGAGGGGACTCCTCTCGGGGAGCTGTTTTTT CAISEGTPLGELFF
TRBJ1-5 TRBV30 . . TGTGCCTGGAGTCGGGACCAAAATCAGCCCCAGCATTTT CAWSRDQNQPQHF
TRBJ2-1 TRBV11-1 . TRBD2 TGTGCCAGCAGCTTAGGAGCCAGCGGGGTAGGTTCCTACAATGAGCAGTTCTTC CASSLGASGVGSYNEQFF
TRBJ1-2 TRBV4-1 . . TGCGCCAGCAGCCAAGATTCAATTTACGACTCTTGGGGCTACACCTTC CASSQDSIYDSWGYTF
TRBJ2-3 TRBV6-1 . . TGTGCCAGCAGTGAATATGGGCGGGGGCAGGTAGATACGCAGTATTTT CASSEYGRGQVDTQYF
TRBJ1-3 TRBV5-4 . . TGTGCCAGCAGCTTCCAGGGTGGTGGAAACACCATATATTTT CASSFQGGGNTIYF
TRBJ2-1 TRBV4-3 . TRBD2 TGCGCCAGCAGCCAAGGTTCGGGACTAGCATATGAGCAGTTCTTC CASSQGSGLAYEQFF
TRBJ1-5 TRBV19 . . TGTGCCACCCAACCCTATGATAGAAGCAATCAGCCCCAGCATTTT CATQPYDRSNQPQHF
TRBJ1-4 TRBV27 once . TGTGCCAGCAGTTGGGGGGCGCGGGAAAAACTGTTTTTT CASSWGAREKLFF
TRBJ2-1 TRBV6-1 . . TGTGCCAGCAGTGAAGGGCAGAACTACAATGAGCAGTTCTTC CASSEGQNYNEQFF
TRBJ2-7 TRBV4-1 . TRBD2 TGCGCCAGCAGCCCGGGACTAGCGGGGGACGAGCAGTACTTC CASSPGLAGDEQYF
TRBJ2-7 TRBV6-5 . . TGTGCCAGCAGTTTAGACAGGACTTTCTACGAGCAGTACTTC CASSLDRTFYEQYF